A single sample gave rise to the 7 T cell receptor beta chains below, sequenced in a study of T cells in Graves' hyperthyroidism and ophthalmopathy (dated by TCRdb to about 2019). Libraries were made using multiplex PCR. The sample was run on an Illumina HiSeq 2000. TCR beta CDR3 regions were amplified from RNA transcripts. For the first round of RT-PCR on the TCR CDR3, the HTBI primer set was used together with the Qiagen OneStep RT-PCR kit. TCRdb trimmed the raw reads at Q25, called clones with MiXCR and kept productive beta chains. Rows matching on CDR3 protein sequence are summarized as one entry with the most common DNA and genes. A total of about 480,000 distinct CDR3 sequences appear in this sample, around an eighth of them only once. The biggest ten clones account for under 20% of the sample. The sample taken for sequencing was blood. These receptor sequences come from a woman aged 18-30 years with Graves' hyperthyroidism.

This clonotype came up many times. This clone may be a read error of a much larger clone one base away. The J gene is TRBJ2-7, the V gene TRBV18; D may be TRBD2 (6 bases). V was cut by 5 bases and J by 8 bases, with 22 bases left in between. CDR3 length: 15 amino acids. Germline V CDR1 and CDR2: KGHSH, LQKENI. CDR3 residues: CASSSSGLARYKQYF. CDR3 sequence (DNA): TGTGCCAGCTCATCCTCCGGTCTAGCGAGGTACAAGCAGTACTTC.

This clonotype was picked up a small number of times. The chain is built from TRBV20-1 and TRBJ1-2; D gene uncertain. The CDR3 is made up of 12 amino acids. Trimming pared 6 bases from V and 6 bases from J, leaving 14 bases between. Germline V gene lookup returns CDR1 DFQATT and CDR2 SNEGSKA (reference sequence). The CDR3 reads CSANPHSHGYTF. The CDR3 DNA sequence: TGCAGTGCAAACCCCCATAGCCATGGCTACACCTTC.

Notes on this clonotype: This may come from a read error, since a much larger clone is one base off. The V call is TRBV24-1, the J call TRBJ2-1; D possibly corresponds to TRBD2 (6 bases). The CDR3 length is 14 residues. CDR1 KGHDR and CDR2 SFDVKD come from the germline V gene. The CDR3 is CVTQLKGGYNEQFF. CDR3 coding DNA: TGTGTCACCCAACTAAAGGGAGGATACAATGAGCAGTTCTTC.

Ten or more counts support this clonotype. The chain combines TRBV18 with TRBJ1-2; D might be TRBD1 (5 bases). This CDR3 contains 17 residues. Germline V CDR1 and CDR2: KGHSH, LQKENI. V was clipped by 5 bases and J by 4 bases, with 23 bases between them. This chain's CDR3 is CASSWDRRPQASYGYTF. The CDR3 DNA is TGTGCCAGCTCATGGGACCGACGGCCGCAAGCCTCCTATGGCTACACCTTC.

The sample holds many counts of this clonotype. The rearrangement uses TRBV5-6 and TRBJ1-1, with 8 nucleotides matching TRBD1. The length of the CDR3 is 19 residues. The V and J ends lost 3 bases and 5 bases, in that order; junction bases with no gene match: 21. The V gene's germline CDR1 is SGHDT and CDR2 YYEEEE. DNA for the CDR3: TGTGCCAGCAGCTCCCTGGAAGTGGCTTGGACAGGGTGGAGTACTGAAGCTTTCTTT. Its translation is CASSSLEVAWTGWSTEAFF.

V is TRBV6-2 or TRBV6-3 and J is TRBJ2-5; possibly TRBD1 for D (7 bases). CDR1 is MNHEY, CDR2 SVGEGT, per germline. Trimming took off 6 bases at V and 13 bases at J, with 27 bases between the two ends. This CDR3 has 15 residues. As DNA, the CDR3 is TGTGCCAGCAGAAGCGAGGGGTGGGGGGACAGCACTCTGTACTTC. Translation: CASRSEGWGDSTLYF.

This clonotype has at least ten counts. The chain combines TRBV19 with TRBJ1-2, with 11 bases fitting TRBD1. In germline, CDR1 is LNHDA, CDR2 SQIVND (reference sequence). Losses at the gene ends were 4 bases for V and 1 base for J; bases not matched to a gene: 8. The length of the CDR3 is 17 residues. The CDR3 region is CASSRVDRGLSNYGYTF. In nucleotides, the CDR3 is TGTGCCAGTAGTAGGGTGGACAGGGGGCTAAGTAACTATGGCTACACCTTC.